The 5 T cell receptor beta chains presented below share a single source sample, sequenced in a study of monozygotic twins with inflammatory bowel disease. Reprocessing the 5' RACE reads, TCRdb reports a single entry for every CDR3 protein and omits DNA. The sample totals 300,000 to 400,000 distinct CDR3 sequences; its top ten clones hold approximately 2%. Sequencing was carried out using blood. All receptors derive from a human donor with ulcerative colitis or Crohn's disease, or a healthy co-twin of an affected twin (not recorded which).

This chain uses TRBV11-3 with TRBJ2-5. Germline-derived CDR1 and CDR2 are SGHNT and YENEEA. The CDR3 totals 14 residues. CDR3 in amino acids: CASSSNAVQETQYF.

The chain has TRBV6-1 and TRBJ2-1; the TCRdb D gene call, TRBD2, has no DNA to confirm it. This CDR3 comprises 12 residues. CDR1 and CDR2 (germline): MNHNS, SASEGT. The CDR3 protein is CASRTSRAEQFF.

The chain employs TRBV30 and TRBJ1-4. CDR3 length: 14 residues. Germline V gene sequence: CDR1 GTSNPN, CDR2 SVGIG (reference sequence). The chain's CDR3 is CAWSGRATNEKLFF.

The J gene is TRBJ2-1, the V gene TRBV20-1. CDR1 and CDR2 from the germline V gene are DFQATT and SNEGSKA (reference sequence). This CDR3 is 11 amino acids long. CDR3 region: CSEVTNNEQFF.

The chain recombines TRBV12-3 or TRBV12-4 with TRBJ1-1; TCRdb outputs TRBD1, but without DNA this stays unchecked. The CDR3 extends over 13 amino acids. CDR3 region: CASSIQGSGGAFF.